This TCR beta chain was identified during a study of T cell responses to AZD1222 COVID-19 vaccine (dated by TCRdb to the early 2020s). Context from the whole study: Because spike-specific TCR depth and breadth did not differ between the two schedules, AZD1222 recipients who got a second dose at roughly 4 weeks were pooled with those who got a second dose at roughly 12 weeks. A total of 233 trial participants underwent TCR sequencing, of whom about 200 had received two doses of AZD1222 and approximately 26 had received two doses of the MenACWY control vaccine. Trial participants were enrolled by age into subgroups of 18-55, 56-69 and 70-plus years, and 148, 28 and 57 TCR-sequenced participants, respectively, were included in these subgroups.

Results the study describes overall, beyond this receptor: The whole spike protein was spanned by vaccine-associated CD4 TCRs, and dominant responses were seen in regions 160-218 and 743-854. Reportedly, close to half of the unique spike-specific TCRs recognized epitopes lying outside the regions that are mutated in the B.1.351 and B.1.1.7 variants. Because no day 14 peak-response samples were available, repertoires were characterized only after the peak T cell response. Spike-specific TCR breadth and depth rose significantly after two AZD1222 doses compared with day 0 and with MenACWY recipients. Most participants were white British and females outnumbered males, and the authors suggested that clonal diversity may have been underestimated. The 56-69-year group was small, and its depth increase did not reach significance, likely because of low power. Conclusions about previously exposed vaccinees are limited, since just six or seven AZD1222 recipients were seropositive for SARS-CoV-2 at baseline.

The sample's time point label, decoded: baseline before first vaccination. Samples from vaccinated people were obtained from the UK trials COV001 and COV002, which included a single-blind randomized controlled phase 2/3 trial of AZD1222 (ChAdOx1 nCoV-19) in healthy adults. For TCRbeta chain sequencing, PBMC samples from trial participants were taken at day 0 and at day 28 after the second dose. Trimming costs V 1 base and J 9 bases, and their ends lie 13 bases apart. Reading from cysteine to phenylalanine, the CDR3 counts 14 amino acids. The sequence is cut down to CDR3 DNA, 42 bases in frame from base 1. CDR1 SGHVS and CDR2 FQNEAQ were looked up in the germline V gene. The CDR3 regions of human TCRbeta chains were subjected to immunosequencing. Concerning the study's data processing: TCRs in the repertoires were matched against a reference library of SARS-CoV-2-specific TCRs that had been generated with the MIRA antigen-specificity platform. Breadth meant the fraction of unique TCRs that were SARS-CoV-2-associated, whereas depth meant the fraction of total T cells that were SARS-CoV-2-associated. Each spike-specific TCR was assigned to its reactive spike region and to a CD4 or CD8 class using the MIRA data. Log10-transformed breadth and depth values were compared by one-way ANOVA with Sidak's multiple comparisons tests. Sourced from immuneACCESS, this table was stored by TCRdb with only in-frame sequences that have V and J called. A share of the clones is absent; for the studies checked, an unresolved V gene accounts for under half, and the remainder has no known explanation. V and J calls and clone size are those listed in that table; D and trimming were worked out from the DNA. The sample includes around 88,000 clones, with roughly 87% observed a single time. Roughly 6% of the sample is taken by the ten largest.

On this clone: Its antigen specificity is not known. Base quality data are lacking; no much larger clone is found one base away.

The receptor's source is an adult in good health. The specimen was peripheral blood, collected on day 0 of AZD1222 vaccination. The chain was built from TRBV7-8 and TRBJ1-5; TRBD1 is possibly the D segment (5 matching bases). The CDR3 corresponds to CASSLVKFGGPQHF. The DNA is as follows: TGTGCCAGCAGCTTAGTGAAGTTTGGGGGGCCCCAGCATTTT.